This T cell receptor (beta chain) derives from a study of blood T cell repertoires in COVID-19. Study details: Nucleic acid was either cDNA or gDNA, and it came from T cells, B-cell-depleted T cells, or PBMCs.

Sequencing used immunoSEQ multiplex PCR; TCRdb keeps in-frame clones, though not all of them. Of more than 110,000 clones in the sample, approximately 91% were seen once. The TCR sequence derives from a man over 45 with active or convalescent COVID-19. The specimen sequenced was peripheral blood.

The CDR3 is CAIRLAGSGDTQYF. CDR3 coding DNA: TGTGCCATCAGATTAGCGGGATCGGGAGATACGCAGTATTTT. The chain joins TRBV10-3 to TRBJ2-3; 8 nucleotides align to TRBD2. V shed 6 bases, J shed 5 bases, and the junction held 7 bases outside the gene matches. Germline V gene lookup returns CDR1 ENHRY and CDR2 SYGVKD. This CDR3 has 14 residues.